This is a list of T cell receptor beta chains from one sample in a study of T cells in Graves' hyperthyroidism and ophthalmopathy. TCRdb independently ran MiXCR on the multiplex PCR reads; one entry per CDR3 protein. The sample lists 250,000 or so distinct CDR3 sequences; nearly 15% were seen once. What was sequenced was blood. These receptors were collected from a woman between 45 and 60 years old with Graves' hyperthyroidism that later progressed to Graves' ophthalmopathy. CDR3s include the opening cysteine and the closing phenylalanine or tryptophan. D genes are given only for firm matches. Only part of the rows carry a size: once, few, many, or a class if the clone is expanded.

V gene	clone size	J gene	D gene	CDR3 DNA	CDR3 protein
TRBV12-3/TRBV12-4	many	TRBJ2-4	-	TGTGCCAGCAGTTTGGGGACAACCAAAGGGAACATTCAGTACTTC	CASSLGTTKGNIQYF
TRBV11-2	many	TRBJ1-3	TRBD1	TGTGCCAGCAGCTTCCTTCGTCGACAGGGGGCTGGTGGAAACACCATATATTTT	CASSFLRRQGAGGNTIYF
TRBV6-2/TRBV6-3	many	TRBJ2-5	-	TGTGCCAGCAGTTATGAAGAGACCCAGTACTTC	CASSYEETQYF
TRBV7-6	many	TRBJ2-7	-	TGTGCCAGCAGCCGCTCGGCAGGAAGTGAGCAGTACTTC	CASSRSAGSEQYF
TRBV3-1	once	TRBJ2-7	-	TGTGCCAGCAGCCCCGGAGGTGTTAGATCCTACGAGCAGTACTTC	CASSPGGVRSYEQYF
TRBV5-6	few	TRBJ2-4	-	TGTGCCAGCAGCGGGGGCTGGCAGGGAGAAAACATTCAGTACTTC	CASSGGWQGENIQYF
TRBV29-1	few	TRBJ2-5	-	TGCTGCGTTGAAGATCACGGACCTCGAAGTCCGTACTTC	CCVEDHGPRSPYF
TRBV12-3/TRBV12-4	many	TRBJ2-4	-	TGTGCCAGCAGTCTATCAGGGGTTCAGTACTTC	CASSLSGVQYF
TRBV5-1	many	TRBJ1-1	-	TGCGCCAGCAGCTTGGACGTGAACACTGAAGCTTTCTTT	CASSLDVNTEAFF
TRBV20-1	many	TRBJ2-3	TRBD2	TGCAGTGCCGACATTTCTAGCGGGAACCTTCTCTACACAGATACGCAGTATTTT	CSADISSGNLLYTDTQYF
TRBV11-2	-	TRBJ2-7	TRBD1	TGTGCCAGCAGCCAATTTTTACAGGGGGCGGGTTACGAGCAGTACTTC	CASSQFLQGAGYEQYF
TRBV10-3	many	TRBJ1-2	-	TGTCCTATTGGGGATCCTGGCTACACCTTC	CPIGDPGYTF
TRBV28	many	TRBJ2-3	-	TGTGCCAGCAGTTTATTCCTAGCTAGCACAGATACGCAGTATTTT	CASSLFLASTDTQYF
TRBV5-1	-	TRBJ2-1	TRBD1	TGTGCCAGCAGCTTTGGACAGGGCAAATATGAGCAGTTCTTC	CASSFGQGKYEQFF
TRBV7-9	-	TRBJ2-1	TRBD2	TGTGCCAGCAGACCCCGCGGGGGGGGTGAGCAGTTCTTC	CASRPRGGGEQFF
TRBV24-1	many	TRBJ2-2	TRBD1	TGTGCCACCAGTGATCCCAGACAGGGCACCGGGGAGCTGTTTTTT	CATSDPRQGTGELFF
TRBV12-3/TRBV12-4	many	TRBJ2-1	TRBD2	TGTGCCAGCAGTTTAGGTAGCGGGAGAAACAATGAGCAGTTCTTC	CASSLGSGRNNEQFF
TRBV19	-	TRBJ1-2	-	TGTGCCAGTAGTATAGACGGGGCCCTCAAATATGGCTACACCTTC	CASSIDGALKYGYTF
TRBV12-3/TRBV12-4	many	TRBJ2-1	-	TGTGCCAGCAGTCTGGACCTTCACAATGAGCAGTTCTTC	CASSLDLHNEQFF
TRBV28	many	TRBJ2-7	-	TGTGCCAGCAGTTCAGGCAAGCAGTACTTC	CASSSGKQYF
TRBV29-1	-	TRBJ1-3	-	TGCAGCGTTGAAGGTGACGCCTCCAGCTCTGGAAACACCATATATTTT	CSVEGDASSSGNTIYF
TRBV18	-	TRBJ1-3	-	TGTGCCAGCTCACCAACCGGTTACTCTGGAAACACCATATATTTT	CASSPTGYSGNTIYF
TRBV20-1	many	TRBJ2-7	TRBD2	TGCAGTGCTTTGACTAGCGGGAGGGCAGGGGAGCAGTACTTC	CSALTSGRAGEQYF
TRBV6-1	-	TRBJ1-3	-	TGTGCCAGCAGACAAACGACAGCCGTTCTCTCTGGAAACACCATATATTTT	CASRQTTAVLSGNTIYF
TRBV2	many	TRBJ1-1	-	TGTGCCAGCAACTACCAGAACACTGAAGCTTTCTTT	CASNYQNTEAFF